Below, 21 T cell receptor beta chains from the same sample are listed, as sequenced in a study of T cells in localized non-small cell lung cancer. The repertoire was sequenced with immunoSEQ multiplex PCR; TCRdb's copy has only in-frame clones and lacks some. Of about 59,000 clones in the sample, approximately 90% are singletons; the top ten hold about 20%. Material: peripheral blood, obtained before any cancer treatment. The receptors originated from a man aged 35-69 years with stage I lung adenocarcinoma.

J is TRBJ2-1 and V is TRBV5-1; TRBD1 aligns across 11 bases. V lost 0 bases and J lost 9; bases outside the gene matches: 8. The CDR3 is 16 amino acids. CDR1 and CDR2 (germline): SGHRS, YFSETQ. This CDR3 reads CASSLAGTGGSAEQFF. The CDR3 nucleotides read TGCGCCAGCAGCTTGGCCGGGACAGGGGGATCGGCTGAGCAGTTCTTC.

J is TRBJ1-1 and V is TRBV11-2; 9 bases are a match to TRBD1. V was clipped by 5 bases and J by 1 base; unmatched bases: 2. Germline values: CDR1 SGHAT, CDR2 FQNNGV. The CDR3 runs to 14 residues. This CDR3 reads CASSPGQGNTEAFF. The DNA of the CDR3 is TGTGCCAGCAGCCCGGGACAGGGGAACACTGAAGCTTTCTTT.

This sequence joins TRBV5-6 and TRBJ2-7; no firm D call. Germline V gives CDR1 SGHDT, CDR2 YYEEEE. The CDR3 has 14 amino acids. V was shortened by 0 bases and J by 0 bases, with 7 bases between the two germline ends. The CDR3, as DNA: TGTGCCAGCAGCTTGGCTCTGAACTCCTACGAGCAGTACTTC. As protein: CASSLALNSYEQYF.

This chain connects TRBV7-3 to TRBJ2-7; D gene unclear. Germline-derived CDR1 and CDR2 are SGHTA and FQGTGA. V was clipped by 5 bases and J by 1 base, with 15 bases between them. The CDR3 is made up of 15 amino acids. Here the CDR3 reads CASSPEAIYSYEQYF. In nucleotides, the CDR3 is TGTGCCAGCAGCCCAGAGGCCATCTATTCCTACGAGCAGTACTTC.

The J gene is TRBJ2-1, the V gene TRBV23-1; perhaps TRBD1 as D (6 bases). TRBV23-1 is an open reading frame, and its role is uncertain. CDR3 size: 16 residues. V lost 2 bases to trimming and J lost 7 bases, with 18 bases between them. Here the CDR3 reads CASSQLWGRLRNEQFF. The CDR3, as DNA: TGCGCCAGCAGTCAACTTTGGGGGCGATTAAGGAATGAGCAGTTCTTC.

This sequence joins TRBV7-9 and TRBJ2-7, with a possible D match to TRBD1 (7 bases). Germline-derived CDR1 and CDR2 are SEHNR and FQNEAQ (reference sequence). V was shortened by 0 bases and J by 5 bases, with 14 bases between the two germline ends. CDR3 size: 15 residues. CDR3 amino acids: CASSLAGRGVNEQYF. The DNA of the CDR3 is TGTGCCAGCAGCTTAGCAGGCAGGGGGGTCAACGAGCAGTACTTC.

This clone was counted once. The V and J genes are TRBV5-6 and TRBJ2-7; D possibly corresponds to TRBD1 (6 bases). The CDR3 covers 15 residues. CDR1 is SGHDT and CDR2 is YYEEEE in the germline V gene. Trimming stripped 4 bases from V and 3 bases from J, with 17 bases between. The CDR3, as DNA: TGTGCCAGCAGCCGTCCCAGACAGGCAAACTACGAGCAGTACTTC. Amino acids: CASSRPRQANYEQYF.

The V call is TRBV10-3, the J call TRBJ2-4, with 7 bases lining up with TRBD2. Germline values: CDR1 ENHRY, CDR2 SYGVKD. This CDR3 is 16 amino acids long. Trimming removed 11 bases from V and 0 bases from J; junction bases left unmatched: 13. CDR3 in DNA: TGTGCCGTAAATTTTCAGCGGGATCTAGCCAAAAACATTCAGTACTTC. Its protein product is CAVNFQRDLAKNIQYF.

In its sample, this clone was seen once. This rearrangement joins TRBV18 to TRBJ2-5; TRBD1 matches 9 bases. Germline values: CDR1 KGHSH, CDR2 LQKENI. V trimming: 4 bases; J trimming: 3 bases; junction bases outside the gene matches: 6. The CDR3 spans 15 residues. The CDR3 DNA sequence: TGTGCCAGCTCACGACGGACAGGGGAGGAAGAGACCCAGTACTTC. It encodes CASSRRTGEEETQYF.

The chain has TRBV5-8 and TRBJ2-2; 15 nucleotides line up with TRBD2. The germline V gene has CDR1 SGHTS and CDR2 YDEGEE. This CDR3 has 17 residues. The J segment lost 1 base and the V segment lost 5 bases, leaving 3 bases of the junction unmatched. DNA of the CDR3: TGTGCCAGCAGTGGACTAGCGGGAGGGTTGAACACCGGGGAGCTGTTTTTT. Encoded protein: CASSGLAGGLNTGELFF.

J is TRBJ1-3 and V is TRBV6-1; TRBD1 aligns across 7 bases. Trimming removed 10 bases from V and 2 bases from J; junction bases left unmatched: 8. The germline gives CDR1 MNHNS, CDR2 SASEGT. The CDR3 has 14 amino acids. Here the CDR3 DNA reads TGTGCCACCGTGACAGGGTGGACTGGAAACACCATATATTTT. It encodes CATVTGWTGNTIYF.

Turning to this clone: At one end, the junction sequence differs from germline, possibly due to a read error. The rearrangement joins TRBV4-1 to TRBJ2-3, with 7 positions matching TRBD2. CDR3 length equals 13 residues. Germline V gives CDR1 MGHRA, CDR2 YSYEKL. The DNA of the CDR3 is TGTGCCAGCAGCCAAGTGGGATCGGGGGGGCAGTATTTT. Protein sequence: CASSQVGSGGQYF.

This chain uses TRBV4-2 with TRBJ2-1; maybe TRBD2 (5 bases). From germline, CDR1 is LGHNA and CDR2 YNFKEQ. The V gene lost 0 bases and the J gene lost 8 bases, with 11 bases spanning the gap. The CDR3 consists of 14 residues. CDR3 coding DNA: TGTGCCAGCAGCCAAGATTCCGACTATGATGAGCAGTTCTTC. Translated, it gives CASSQDSDYDEQFF.

This clone showed up just once. The V gene is TRBV2, the J gene TRBJ2-2; D is unclear. Trimming removed 1 base at V and 3 bases at J, with 9 bases between. This CDR3 is built from 15 residues. CDR1 is SNHLY and CDR2 is FYNNEI in the germline V gene. The CDR3 DNA is TGTGCCAGCAGTGAAGGTCAGGCAGACACCGGGGAGCTGTTTTTT. Translation: CASSEGQADTGELFF. The full variable domain, with the rest looked up from reference TRBV2 and TRBJ2-2, is EPEVTQTPSHQVTQMGQEVILRCVPISNHLYFYWYRQILGQKVEFLVSFYNNEISEKSEIFDDQFSVERPDGSNFTLKIRSTKLEDSAMYFCASSEGQADTGELFFGEGSRLTVL.

V and J are TRBV6-1 and TRBJ1-2; unclear D gene. The CDR3 consists of 10 residues. Per germline, CDR1 MNHNS and CDR2 SASEGT. The ends were cut back, 3 bases at V and 10 bases at J, with 6 bases in the middle. The chain's CDR3 is CASSDNAYTF. The CDR3 region has the DNA TGTGCCAGCAGTGATAATGCCTACACCTTC.

Written as DNA, the CDR3 is TGTGCCAGCCTAGGATTATCTGGAAACACCATATATTTT. It specifies CASLGLSGNTIYF. V is TRBV6-5 and J is TRBJ1-3; D gene unclear. The V gene's germline CDR1 is MNHEY and CDR2 SVGAGI. V lost 8 bases and J lost 1, with 9 bases in between. The CDR3 sequence is 13 residues long.

The rearrangement uses TRBV2 and TRBJ2-7; 10 positions match TRBD2. CDR1 is SNHLY and CDR2 is FYNNEI in the germline V gene. This CDR3 is 12 amino acids long. The ends lost 5 bases at V and 6 bases at J; junction bases unmatched: 1. The CDR3 coding sequence is TGTGCCAGCAGTTCTAGCGGGAGCGAGCAGTACTTC. Its protein is CASSSSGSEQYF.

The gene calls are TRBV7-2 and TRBJ2-3, with D unresolved. The CDR3 totals 12 residues. The germline V gene encodes CDR1 SGHTA and CDR2 FQGNSA. V was clipped by 1 base and J by 4 bases, with 3 bases between them. The DNA of the CDR3 is TGTGCCAGCAGCTTAGTGGCAGATACGCAGTATTTT. Translated: CASSLVADTQYF.

The V call is TRBV19, the J call TRBJ2-7, with D possibly being TRBD1 or TRBD2 (5 bases each). Germline assignment: CDR1 LNHDA and CDR2 SQIVND (reference sequence). V lost 9 bases and J lost 4, with 28 bases in between. This CDR3 contains 17 residues. The CDR3 loop reads CASKRAYSGPGSYEQYF. The CDR3 DNA sequence: TGTGCCAGCAAGAGGGCATATTCGGGACCTGGGTCTTACGAGCAGTACTTC. The whole variable domain, remainder taken from reference TRBV19 and TRBJ2-7, is DGGITQSPKYLFRKEGQNVTLSCEQNLNHDAMYWYRQDPGQGLRLIYYSQIVNDFQKGDIAEGYSVSREKKESFPLTVTSAQKNPTAFYLCASKRAYSGPGSYEQYFGPGTRLTVT.

The rearrangement joins TRBV7-9 to TRBJ2-1, with D tentatively TRBD2 (6 bases). The CDR3 sequence is 14 residues long. CDR1 is SEHNR, CDR2 FQNEAQ, per germline (reference sequence). The germline V and J ends were trimmed by 4 bases and 3 bases, with 10 bases remaining between them. CDR3 sequence: CASSYRTIYNEQFF. The DNA of the CDR3 is TGTGCCAGCAGCTACCGGACTATCTACAATGAGCAGTTCTTC.

The rearrangement uses TRBV7-3 and TRBJ2-1; 10 nucleotides agree with TRBD2. The V and J ends lost 5 bases and 8 bases, in that order; junction bases with no gene match: 12. Germline CDR1 and CDR2: SGHTA and FQGTGA. The CDR3 has 16 residues. The CDR3 DNA follows: TGTGCCAGCAGCGGCCCTAGCGGGAGTTATGCCGATGAGCAGTTCTTC. Amino acid sequence: CASSGPSGSYADEQFF.